What follows are 9 T cell receptor beta chains derived from one specimen sequenced in a study of response to subunit inactivated influenza vaccine. One entry per CDR3 protein, called by TCRdb with MiXCR from the RT-PCR reads. The sample shows fewer than 600,000 distinct CDR3 sequences, approximately 7.2% of them seen only once. The sequenced sample was PBMCs from blood, obtained around 2 years after vaccination. Source of these receptors: a man between 50 and 75 years old who received an inactivated influenza vaccine.

The table lists this clonotype with a few counts. The junction shows a germline mismatch at one end, possibly a read error. This chain links TRBV7-8 with TRBJ1-1, with TRBD1 identical over 7 bases. CDR1 and CDR2 (germline): SGHVS, FQNEAQ. The CDR3 is made up of 13 amino acids. DNA for the CDR3: TGTGCCAGCAGTTTAGCGGGGACAGCACAAGCTTTCTTT. Translating it yields CASSLAGTAQAFF.

This clonotype came up many times. The CDR3 coding sequence is TGTGCCAGCAGCTGGACCGGGACAGGGATGGTAATTGAGCAGTACTTC. Translation gives CASSWTGTGMVIEQYF. The J gene is TRBJ2-7, the V gene TRBV5-6; 9 positions match TRBD1. With V trimmed by 3 bases and J by 7 bases, 14 bases remained unmatched. The CDR3 extends over 16 amino acids. CDR1 is SGHDT, CDR2 YYEEEE, per germline. Looking up the rest from reference TRBV5-6 and TRBJ2-7 gives the full variable domain: DAGVTQSPTHLIKTRGQQVTLRCSPKSGHDTVSWYQQALGQGPQFIFQYYEEEERQRGNFPDRFSGHQFPNYSSELNVNALLLGDSALYLCASSWTGTGMVIEQYFGPGTRLTVT.

The J gene is TRBJ1-4, the V gene TRBV27; unclear D gene. Germline V gene sequence: CDR1 MNHEY, CDR2 SMNVEV (reference sequence). The CDR3 runs to 14 residues. V was cut by 4 bases and J by 4 bases, with 10 bases left in between. The CDR3 reads CASSSDRYNEKLFF. The CDR3 region has the DNA TGTGCCAGCAGTTCCGACCGTTATAATGAAAAACTGTTTTTT.

There are many counts of this clonotype. The chain combines TRBV6-2 or TRBV6-3 with TRBJ2-1, with no clear D. The CDR3 contains 13 residues. V was pared by 0 bases and J by 4 bases, with 4 bases between. Looked up from germline, CDR1 is MNHEY and CDR2 is SVGEGT. CDR3: CASSYSFYNEQFF. CDR3 coding DNA: TGTGCCAGCAGTTACTCGTTTTACAATGAGCAGTTCTTC.

V is TRBV28 and J is TRBJ2-1; D ambiguous. Germline V lookup: CDR1 MDHEN, CDR2 SYDVKM. Trimming stripped 7 bases from V and 3 bases from J, with 10 bases between. The CDR3 has 13 amino acids. The CDR3 sequence: CASTTADYNEQFF. CDR3 coding DNA: TGTGCCAGCACGACCGCGGACTACAATGAGCAGTTCTTC.

This clonotype was counted at least ten times. The V gene is TRBV20-1, the J gene TRBJ2-1, with 7 nucleotides matching TRBD2. This CDR3 is built from 16 residues. Germline-derived CDR1 and CDR2 are DFQATT and SNEGSKA (reference sequence). V was clipped by 8 bases and J by 4 bases; unmatched bases: 17. The CDR3 nucleotides read TGCAGTCCAATAGAGGAAGGAGCGGGATCATACAATGAGCAGTTCTTC. Its protein is CSPIEEGAGSYNEQFF.

This clonotype was picked up a small number of times. The chain employs TRBV5-1 and TRBJ2-3, with 9 bases fitting TRBD2. The CDR3 length is 17 residues. Germline trimming cut 4 bases from V and 2 bases from J; bases unmatched to any gene: 11. Germline values: CDR1 SGHRS, CDR2 YFSETQ. CDR3 DNA: TGCGCCAGCAGCGCCTCTTTGGCGGGAGGGACCACAGATACGCAGTATTTT. Amino acid sequence: CASSASLAGGTTDTQYF.

At least ten counts were recorded for this clonotype. V usage is TRBV18 and J usage is TRBJ2-2, with 9 nucleotides matching TRBD1. Germline V CDR1 and CDR2: KGHSH, LQKENI. Trimming removed 4 bases from V and 3 bases from J; junction bases left unmatched: 3. This CDR3 is built from 15 residues. CDR3 protein: CASSQRTGDTGELFF. As DNA, the CDR3 is TGTGCCAGCTCACAGCGGACAGGGGACACCGGGGAGCTGTTTTTT.

This clonotype was found a few times. V gene TRBV7-6 combines with J gene TRBJ2-7; D may be TRBD1 (6 bases). The V end was cut by 5 bases, the J end by 4 bases, with 21 bases between. There are 16 residues in the CDR3. Germline V gives CDR1 SGHVS, CDR2 FNYEAQ. CDR3 region: CASSITHGTSEYEQYF. In DNA, the CDR3 is TGTGCCAGCAGCATTACACACGGGACATCTGAGTACGAGCAGTACTTC.